This entry describes one T cell receptor beta chain. Germline V gives CDR1 SGHRS, CDR2 YFSETQ. The V and J ends lost 5 bases and 6 bases, in that order; junction bases with no gene match: 13. The CDR3 loop spans 15 amino acids. This specimen comes from a study of STAT5B mutations in CD4+ large granular lymphocyte leukemia. Sequenced by immunoSEQ multiplex PCR; TCRdb stores in-frame clones only, minus some. The profile covers roughly 48,000 clones, with roughly 72% appearing a single time and 1.5% to 1.7% taken by the ten largest. The sample taken for sequencing was CD4+ T cells from blood buffy coats. This chain links TRBV5-1 with TRBJ2-7, with TRBD2 matching 8 bases. The sequence derives from a human donor in good health. As DNA, the CDR3 is TGCGCCAGCAGGCAAGATGTCGCGGGGGGTATCGAGCAGTACTTC. This encodes CASRQDVAGGIEQYF.